This TCR beta chain is drawn from a study of post-analysis software for immune sequencing data. Turning to the study itself: Disease trajectories encompassed relapsing-remitting, secondary progressive and progressive-relapsing multiple sclerosis.

This CDR3 has 15 residues. Unmatched junction bases numbered 8, after V lost 6 bases and J lost 6 bases. Per germline, CDR1 MNHEY and CDR2 SVGAGI. Prepared libraries of TCR beta cDNA carried unique molecular identifiers. T cells numbering about 0.95 to 11 million gave rise to some 520,000 cDNA molecules. TCRdb ran MiXCR on the PCR reads and lists one entry per CDR3 protein. The data contain 750,000 to 950,000 distinct CDR3 sequences, about 45% of them seen just once; the ten biggest clones take up roughly 4.5%. About this clonotype itself: Its target is not known.

Findings and caveats of the study: The normalized Chao1 diversity of multiple sclerosis patients was significantly lower than that of controls. F-measure co-clustering was strong for batch-matched samples. Controls had lower frequencies than patients of four or five TRBV segments, which included TRBV5-6, TRBV5-1 and TRBV20-1.

This sequence joins TRBV6-5 and TRBJ1-5; TRBD1 agrees at 10 bases. The sample taken for sequencing was blood. The TCR originated in a girl aged 10 to 17 with multiple sclerosis. The CDR3 sequence: CASSTTGGRGQPQHF. For the CDR3, the DNA is TGTGCCAGCAGCACGACAGGGGGCAGGGGTCAGCCCCAGCATTTT.